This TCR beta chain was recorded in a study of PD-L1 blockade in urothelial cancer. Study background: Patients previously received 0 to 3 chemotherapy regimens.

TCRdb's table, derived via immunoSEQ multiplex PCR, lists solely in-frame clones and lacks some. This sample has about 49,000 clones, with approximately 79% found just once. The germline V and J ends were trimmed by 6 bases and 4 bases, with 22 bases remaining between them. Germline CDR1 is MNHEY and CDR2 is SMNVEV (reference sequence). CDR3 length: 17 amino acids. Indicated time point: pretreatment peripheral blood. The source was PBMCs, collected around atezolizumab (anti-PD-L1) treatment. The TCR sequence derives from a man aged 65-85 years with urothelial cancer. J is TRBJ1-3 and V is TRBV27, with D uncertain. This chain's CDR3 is CASRKFGEVGVGNTIYF. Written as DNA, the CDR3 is TGTGCCAGCAGAAAGTTCGGGGAAGTTGGGGTGGGAAACACCATATATTTT.